These T cell receptor beta chains were read from a single sample in a study of cytomegalovirus exposure and HLA in healthy donors. Data came from immunoSEQ multiplex PCR; TCRdb stores just in-frame clones and leaves some out. Among about 130,000 clones listed, more than 7.5% were seen once. The sample comprised PBMCs. These receptors all stem from a man aged 45-65 years in good health and CMV-seronegative. Each CDR3 is given with its conserved first and last residue. Each record gives: J gene, V gene, clone size, D gene, CDR3 protein, CDR3 DNA. D genes are given only for firm matches. Clone size appears in some rows only: once, few, many, or a class for an expanded clone.

J: TRBJ2-7
V: TRBV13
size: few
D: TRBD2
CDR3: CASSRLAGDSSYEQYF
DNA: TGTGCCAGCAGCCGACTAGCGGGAGACAGCTCCTACGAGCAGTACTTC

J: TRBJ2-7
V: TRBV6-1
size: NA
D: TRBD2
CDR3: CASSAGTSIYEQYF
DNA: TGTGCCAGCAGCGCCGGGACTAGCATCTACGAGCAGTACTTC

J: TRBJ2-5
V: TRBV9
size: NA
D: TRBD2
CDR3: CASSLGTSGTAGETQYF
DNA: TGTGCCAGCAGCCTTGGGACTAGCGGGACAGCGGGAGAGACCCAGTACTTC

J: TRBJ1-2
V: TRBV5-4
size: NA
D: NA
CDR3: CASSLSGEDGYTF
DNA: TGTGCCAGCAGCTTGTCGGGGGAGGACGGCTACACCTTC

J: TRBJ2-1
V: TRBV6-5
size: few
D: NA
CDR3: CASETTGEQFF
DNA: TGTGCCAGCGAAACTACAGGGGAGCAGTTCTTC

J: TRBJ2-7
V: TRBV5-8
size: NA
D: NA
CDR3: CASSDREGVGAYEQYF
DNA: TGTGCCAGCAGCGACCGGGAAGGCGTAGGAGCCTACGAGCAGTACTTC

J: TRBJ2-1
V: TRBV11-3
size: few
D: TRBD2
CDR3: CASSLVKTSGEPRDEQFF
DNA: TGTGCCAGCAGCTTAGTGAAGACTAGCGGCGAACCTAGGGATGAGCAGTTCTTC

J: TRBJ1-1
V: TRBV28
size: NA
D: NA
CDR3: CASSTPTVGPPENTEAFF
DNA: TGTGCCAGCAGCACCCCCACAGTTGGGCCGCCCGAGAACACTGAAGCTTTCTTT

J: TRBJ1-4
V: TRBV11-2
size: few
D: NA
CDR3: CASSSNHSPDEKLFF
DNA: TGTGCCAGCAGCTCAAATCATAGTCCCGATGAAAAACTGTTTTTT

J: TRBJ2-3
V: TRBV29-1
size: NA
D: NA
CDR3: CSVDRLVADTQYF
DNA: TGCAGCGTTGACCGCCTAGTCGCAGATACGCAGTATTTT

J: TRBJ2-7
V: TRBV5-1
size: few
D: TRBD1
CDR3: CASSPPDRLIDEQYF
DNA: TGCGCCAGCAGCCCCCCGGACAGGTTAATCGACGAGCAGTACTTC

J: TRBJ1-5
V: TRBV27
size: few
D: TRBD1
CDR3: CASSLTWDRNQPQHF
DNA: TGTGCCAGCAGCCTAACATGGGACAGAAATCAGCCCCAGCATTTT

J: TRBJ1-1
V: TRBV18
size: few
D: TRBD1
CDR3: CASSTDRVATEAFF
DNA: TGTGCCAGCTCTACGGACAGGGTGGCGACTGAAGCTTTCTTT

J: TRBJ1-2
V: TRBV7-9
size: few
D: TRBD1
CDR3: CASSPGQGLHRYTF
DNA: TGTGCCAGCAGCCCTGGACAGGGGCTCCATCGCTACACCTTC

J: TRBJ1-1
V: TRBV10-3
size: NA
D: NA
CDR3: CAISTSGDTEAFF
DNA: TGTGCCATCAGTACTTCAGGGGACACTGAAGCTTTCTTT

J: TRBJ1-3
V: TRBV19
size: few
D: NA
CDR3: CASSIREDSGNTIYF
DNA: TGTGCCAGTAGTATCCGGGAAGACTCTGGAAACACCATATATTTT

J: TRBJ2-7
V: TRBV30
size: few
D: TRBD2
CDR3: CALMGGANYEQYF
DNA: TGTGCCCTAATGGGAGGGGCCAACTACGAGCAGTACTTC

J: TRBJ1-4
V: TRBV27
size: few
D: TRBD1
CDR3: CASSLSIRGQGDEKLFF
DNA: TGTGCCAGCAGTTTATCGATTAGGGGACAGGGGGATGAAAAACTGTTTTTT

J: TRBJ1-2
V: TRBV6-1
size: few
D: NA
CDR3: CASSARQVTRGYTF
DNA: TGTGCCAGCAGTGCCCGGCAGGTAACCAGGGGCTACACCTTC

J: TRBJ2-2
V: TRBV4-1
size: few
D: NA
CDR3: CASSQESTPRTGELFF
DNA: TGCGCCAGCAGCCAAGAGTCCACCCCCCGGACCGGGGAGCTGTTTTTT

J: TRBJ2-7
V: TRBV6-5
size: NA
D: NA
CDR3: CASSPRELYSYEQYF
DNA: TGTGCCAGCAGCCCAAGGGAGCTCTATTCCTACGAGCAGTACTTC

J: TRBJ2-7
V: TRBV2
size: few
D: NA
CDR3: CASSETGWEESYEQYF
DNA: TGTGCCAGCAGTGAAACGGGGTGGGAGGAATCTTACGAGCAGTACTTC

J: TRBJ2-1
V: TRBV18
size: few
D: TRBD1
CDR3: CASSPGTVSYNEQFF
DNA: TGTGCCAGCTCTCCCGGGACAGTCTCCTACAATGAGCAGTTCTTC

J: TRBJ1-2
V: TRBV28
size: few
D: NA
CDR3: CASSQGNGYTF
DNA: TGTGCCAGCAGTCAGGGGAATGGCTACACCTTC

J: TRBJ2-7
V: TRBV27
size: few
D: TRBD2
CDR3: CASRGGLAGGPGEQHF
DNA: TGTGCCAGCCGAGGGGGGCTAGCGGGAGGGCCGGGGGAGCAGCACTTC

J: TRBJ2-7
V: TRBV13
size: NA
D: TRBD2
CDR3: CASSPTAGGYTEQYF
DNA: TGTGCCAGCAGCCCAACAGCGGGGGGCTACACCGAGCAGTACTTC